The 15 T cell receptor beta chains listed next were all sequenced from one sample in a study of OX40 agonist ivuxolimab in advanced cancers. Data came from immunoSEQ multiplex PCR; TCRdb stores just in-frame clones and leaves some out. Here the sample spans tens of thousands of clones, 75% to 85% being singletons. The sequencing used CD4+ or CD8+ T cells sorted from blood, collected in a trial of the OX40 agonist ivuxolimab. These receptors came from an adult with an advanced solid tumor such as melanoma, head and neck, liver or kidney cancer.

CDR3 protein: CASSSRGGSGDTQYF. The CDR3 nucleotides are TGTGCCAGCAGCTCCAGGGGAGGAAGTGGAGATACGCAGTATTTT. This chain uses TRBV11-3 with TRBJ2-3; D possibly uses TRBD1 or TRBD2 (6 bases each). Trimming shortened V by 4 bases and J by 5 bases, and 16 bases separated the two germline ends. The CDR3 contains 15 residues. CDR1 and CDR2 (germline): SGHNT, YENEEA.

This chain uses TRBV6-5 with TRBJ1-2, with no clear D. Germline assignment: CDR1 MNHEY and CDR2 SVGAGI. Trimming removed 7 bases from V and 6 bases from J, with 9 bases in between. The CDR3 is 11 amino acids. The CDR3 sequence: CASKQQHGYTF. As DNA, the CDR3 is TGTGCCAGCAAACAGCAGCATGGCTACACCTTC.

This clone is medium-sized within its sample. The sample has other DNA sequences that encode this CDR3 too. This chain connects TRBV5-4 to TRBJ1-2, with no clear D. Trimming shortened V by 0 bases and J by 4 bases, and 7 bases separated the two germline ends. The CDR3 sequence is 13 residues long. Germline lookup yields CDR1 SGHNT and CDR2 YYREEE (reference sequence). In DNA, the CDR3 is TGTGCCAGCAGCTTGGGGGGTTCCTATGGCTACACCTTC. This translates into CASSLGGSYGYTF. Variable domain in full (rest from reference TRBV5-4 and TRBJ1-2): ETGVTQSPTHLIKTRGQQVTLRCSSQSGHNTVSWYQQALGQGPQFIFQYYREEENGRGNFPPRFSGLQFPNYSSELNVNALELDDSALYLCASSLGGSYGYTFGSGTRLTVV.

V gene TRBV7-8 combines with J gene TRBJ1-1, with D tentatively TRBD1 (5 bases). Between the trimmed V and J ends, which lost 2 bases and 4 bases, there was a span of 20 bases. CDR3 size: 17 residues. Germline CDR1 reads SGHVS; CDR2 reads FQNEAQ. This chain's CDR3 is CASSLKGMTSGGTEAFF. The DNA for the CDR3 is TGTGCCAGCAGCTTAAAGGGAATGACCTCTGGGGGCACTGAAGCTTTCTTT.

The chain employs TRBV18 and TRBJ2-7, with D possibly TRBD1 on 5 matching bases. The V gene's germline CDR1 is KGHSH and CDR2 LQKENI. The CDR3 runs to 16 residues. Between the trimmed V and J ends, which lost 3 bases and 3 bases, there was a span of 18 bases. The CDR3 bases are TGTGCCAGCTCACCGATGCAGGGTGGCGCTATCTACGAGCAGTACTTC. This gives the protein CASSPMQGGAIYEQYF.

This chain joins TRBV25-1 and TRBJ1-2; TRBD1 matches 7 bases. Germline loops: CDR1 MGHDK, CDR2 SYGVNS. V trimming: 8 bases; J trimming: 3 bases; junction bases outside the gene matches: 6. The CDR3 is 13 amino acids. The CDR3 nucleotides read TGTGCCAGCGCCGGGACAGCCTACTATGGCTACACCTTC. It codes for CASAGTAYYGYTF.

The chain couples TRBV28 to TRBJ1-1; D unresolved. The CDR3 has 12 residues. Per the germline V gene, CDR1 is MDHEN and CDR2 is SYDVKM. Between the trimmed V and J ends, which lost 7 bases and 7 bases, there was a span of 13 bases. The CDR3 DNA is TGTGCCAGCAACTCACGGGCCCTTGAAGCTTTCTTT. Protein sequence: CASNSRALEAFF.

DNA for the CDR3: TGTGCCAGTAGCTCGGACAGGGGAGCAGATACGCAGTATTTT. It codes for CASSSDRGADTQYF. V is TRBV19 and J is TRBJ2-3; TRBD1 aligns across 9 bases. V gave up 6 bases and J gave up 4 bases; unmatched junction bases: 5. CDR1 and CDR2 from the germline V gene are LNHDA and SQIVND (reference sequence). The CDR3 spans 14 residues.

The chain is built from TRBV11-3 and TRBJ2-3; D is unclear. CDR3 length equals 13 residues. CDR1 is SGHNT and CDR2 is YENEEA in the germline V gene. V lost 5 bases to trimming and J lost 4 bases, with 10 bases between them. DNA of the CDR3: TGTGCCAGCAGCAAACGACACCCAGATACGCAGTATTTT. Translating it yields CASSKRHPDTQYF. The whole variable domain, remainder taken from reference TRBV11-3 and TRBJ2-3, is EAGVVQSPRYKIIEKKQPVAFWCNPISGHNTLYWYLQNLGQGPELLIRYENEEAVDDSQLPKDRFSAERLKGVDSTLKIQPAELGDSAVYLCASSKRHPDTQYFGPGTRLTVL.

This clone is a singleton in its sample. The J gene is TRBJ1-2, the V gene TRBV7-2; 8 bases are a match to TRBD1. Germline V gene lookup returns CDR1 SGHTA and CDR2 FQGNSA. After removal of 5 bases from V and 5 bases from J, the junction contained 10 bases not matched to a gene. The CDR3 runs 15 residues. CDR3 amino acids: CASSPRQGNGYGYTF. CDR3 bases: TGTGCCAGCAGCCCTCGACAGGGGAACGGGTATGGCTACACCTTC.

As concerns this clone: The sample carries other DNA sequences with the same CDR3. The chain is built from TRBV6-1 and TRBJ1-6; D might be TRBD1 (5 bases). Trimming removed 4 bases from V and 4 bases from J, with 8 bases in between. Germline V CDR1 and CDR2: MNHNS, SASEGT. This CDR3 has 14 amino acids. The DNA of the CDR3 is TGTGCCAGCAGTGCAGGGCCGTATAATTCACCCCTCCACTTT. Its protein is CASSAGPYNSPLHF.

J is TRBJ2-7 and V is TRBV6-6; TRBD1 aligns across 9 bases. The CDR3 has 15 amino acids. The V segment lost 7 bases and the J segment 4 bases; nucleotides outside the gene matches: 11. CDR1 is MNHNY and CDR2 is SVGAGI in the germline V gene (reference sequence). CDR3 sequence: CASNQPGTGPYEQYF. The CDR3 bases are TGTGCCAGCAACCAACCCGGGACAGGGCCTTACGAGCAGTACTTC.

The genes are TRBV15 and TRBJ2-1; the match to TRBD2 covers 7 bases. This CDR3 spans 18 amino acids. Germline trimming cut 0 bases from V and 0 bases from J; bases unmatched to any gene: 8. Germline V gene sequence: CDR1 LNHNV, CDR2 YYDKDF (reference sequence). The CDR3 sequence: CATSRDPTGGNSYNEQFF. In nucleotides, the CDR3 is TGTGCCACCAGCAGAGATCCGACCGGGGGGAACTCCTACAATGAGCAGTTCTTC.

The CDR3 sequence is CASSLREAFF. In nucleotides, the CDR3 is TGTGCCAGCAGCTTAAGGGAAGCTTTCTTT. The rearrangement uses TRBV7-9 and TRBJ1-1; D remains unclear. The CDR3 covers 10 residues. Trimming shortened V by 2 bases and J by 8 bases, and 3 bases separated the two germline ends. Germline V gene sequence: CDR1 SEHNR, CDR2 FQNEAQ (reference sequence). Full variable domain (rest looked up from reference TRBV7-9 and TRBJ1-1): DTGVSQNPRHKITKRGQNVTFRCDPISEHNRLYWYRQTLGQGPEFLTYFQNEAQLEKSRLLSDRFSAERPKGSFSTLEIQRTEQGDSAMYLCASSLREAFFGQGTRLTVV.

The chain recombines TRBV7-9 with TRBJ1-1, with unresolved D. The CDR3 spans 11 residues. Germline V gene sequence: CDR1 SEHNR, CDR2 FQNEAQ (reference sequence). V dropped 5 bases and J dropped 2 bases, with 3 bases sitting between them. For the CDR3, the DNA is TGTGCCAGCAGCGCCAACACTGAAGCTTTCTTT. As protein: CASSANTEAFF.